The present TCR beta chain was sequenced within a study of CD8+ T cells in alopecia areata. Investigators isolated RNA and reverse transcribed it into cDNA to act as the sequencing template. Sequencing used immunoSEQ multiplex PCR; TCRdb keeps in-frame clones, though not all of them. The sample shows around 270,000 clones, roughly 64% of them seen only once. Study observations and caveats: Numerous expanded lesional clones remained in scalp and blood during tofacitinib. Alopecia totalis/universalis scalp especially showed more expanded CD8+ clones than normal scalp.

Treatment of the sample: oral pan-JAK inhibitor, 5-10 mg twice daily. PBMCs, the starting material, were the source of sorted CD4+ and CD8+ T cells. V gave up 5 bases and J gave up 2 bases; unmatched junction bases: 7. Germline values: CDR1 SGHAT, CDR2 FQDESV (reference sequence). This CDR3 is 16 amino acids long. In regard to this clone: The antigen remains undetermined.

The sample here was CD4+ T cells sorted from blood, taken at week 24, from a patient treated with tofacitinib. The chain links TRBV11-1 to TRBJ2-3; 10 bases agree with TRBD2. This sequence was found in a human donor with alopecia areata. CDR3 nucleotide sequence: TGTGCCAGCAGCCAAGGTCTAGCGGGGGACACAGATACGCAGTATTTT. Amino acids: CASSQGLAGDTDTQYF. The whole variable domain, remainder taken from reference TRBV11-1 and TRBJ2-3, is EAEVAQSPRYKITEKSQAVAFWCDPISGHATLYWYRQILGQGPELLVQFQDESVVDDSQLPKDRFSAERLKGVDSTLKIQPAELGDSAMYLCASSQGLAGDTDTQYFGPGTRLTVL.